These 5 T cell receptor beta chains were all obtained from the same sample, sequenced in a study of T cells in Graves' hyperthyroidism and ophthalmopathy. TCR beta CDR3 sequences were amplified from RNA transcripts. The TCR CDR3 was amplified in a first-round RT-PCR using the HTBI primer set. One entry per CDR3 protein, called by TCRdb with MiXCR from the multiplex PCR reads. There are 350,000 to 400,000 distinct CDR3 sequences in the sample; approximately 14% occur only once, and about 11% lies in the top ten. The sequenced material came from blood. Receptors originate from a woman aged 55-70 years with Graves' hyperthyroidism.

This clonotype was picked up a small number of times. CDR3 in DNA: TGTGCCAGCAGCGGTGCCTCCCTTGAAGAAGCTTTCTTT. Its translation: CASSGASLEEAFF. V usage is TRBV9 and J usage is TRBJ1-1, with D hard to call. Germline assignment: CDR1 SGDLS and CDR2 YYNGEE. Trimming stripped 3 bases from V and 8 bases from J, with 14 bases between. This CDR3 comprises 13 residues.

This clonotype was found many times. The rearrangement links TRBV12-3 or TRBV12-4 to TRBJ2-5, with D possibly TRBD1 on 5 matching bases. The CDR3 loop spans 14 amino acids. Trimming left V 6 bases short and J 2 bases short, with 13 bases between. CDR3 loop: CASSNQGPQETQYF. The CDR3 nucleotides read TGTGCCAGCAGCAACCAGGGTCCACAAGAGACCCAGTACTTC.

This clonotype was counted ten times or more. The genes are TRBV3-1 and TRBJ2-7; D is perhaps TRBD2 (6 bases). Deletions cut 5 bases from V and 3 bases from J, with 14 bases between. Germline-derived CDR1 and CDR2 are LGHDT and YNNKEL (reference sequence). This CDR3 contains 14 residues. CDR3 in DNA: TGTGCCAGCAGCAAGGGACTGGCACTCTACGAGCAGTACTTC. Its translation: CASSKGLALYEQYF.

A few counts support this clonotype. V gene TRBV18 combines with J gene TRBJ1-1; D is uncertain. V lost 3 bases and J lost 5, with 7 bases in between. The CDR3 runs to 12 residues. The germline CDR1 and CDR2 sequences are KGHSH and LQKENI. CDR3 residues: CASSPLDTEAFF. The CDR3 DNA sequence: TGTGCCAGCTCACCCCTTGATACTGAAGCTTTCTTT.

In its sample, this clonotype was seen many times. The rearrangement links TRBV7-9 to TRBJ1-5, with D perhaps matching TRBD1 (5 bases). Germline CDR1 and CDR2: SEHNR and FQNEAQ (reference sequence). Trimming removed 4 bases at V and 3 bases at J, with 10 bases between. This CDR3 contains 14 residues. CDR3 in DNA: TGTGCCAGCAGCTCGCAGGGTTCCAATCAGCCCCAGCATTTT. This translates into CASSSQGSNQPQHF.